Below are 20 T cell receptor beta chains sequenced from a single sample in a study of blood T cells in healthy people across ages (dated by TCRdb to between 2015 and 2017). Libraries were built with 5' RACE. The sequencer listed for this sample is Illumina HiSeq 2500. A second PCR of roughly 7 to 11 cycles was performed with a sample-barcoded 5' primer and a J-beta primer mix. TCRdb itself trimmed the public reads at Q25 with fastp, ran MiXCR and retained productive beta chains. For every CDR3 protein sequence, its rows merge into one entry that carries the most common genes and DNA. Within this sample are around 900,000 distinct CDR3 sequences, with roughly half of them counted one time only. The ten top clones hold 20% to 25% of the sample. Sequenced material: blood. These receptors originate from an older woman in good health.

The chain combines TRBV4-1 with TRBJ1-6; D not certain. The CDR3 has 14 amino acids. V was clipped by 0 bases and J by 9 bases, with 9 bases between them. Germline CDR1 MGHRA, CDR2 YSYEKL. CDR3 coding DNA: TGCGCCAGCAGCCAAGAGGGATCTCCTTCACCCCTCCACTTT. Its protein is CASSQEGSPSPLHF.

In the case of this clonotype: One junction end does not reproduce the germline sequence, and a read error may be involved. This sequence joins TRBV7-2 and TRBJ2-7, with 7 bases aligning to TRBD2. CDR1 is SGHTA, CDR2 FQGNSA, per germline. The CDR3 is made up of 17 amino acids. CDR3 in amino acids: CASSPGGGAGDSYGQYF. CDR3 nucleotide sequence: TGTGCCAGCAGTCCCGGGGGAGGGGCCGGAGATTCCTACGGGCAGTACTTC.

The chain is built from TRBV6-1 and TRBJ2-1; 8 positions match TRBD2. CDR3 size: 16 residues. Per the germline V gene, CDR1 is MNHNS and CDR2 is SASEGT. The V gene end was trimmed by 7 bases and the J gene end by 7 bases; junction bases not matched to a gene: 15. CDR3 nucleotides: TGTGCCAGCATTCTGTCAGCGGGAGCAACCTTGAATGAGCAGTTCTTC. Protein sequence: CASILSAGATLNEQFF.

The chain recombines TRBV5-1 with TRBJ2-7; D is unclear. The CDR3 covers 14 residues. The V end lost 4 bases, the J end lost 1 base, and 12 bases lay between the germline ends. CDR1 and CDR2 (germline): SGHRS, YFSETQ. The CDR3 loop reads CASSQRPESYEQYF. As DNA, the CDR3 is TGCGCCAGCAGCCAGCGACCGGAATCCTACGAGCAGTACTTC.

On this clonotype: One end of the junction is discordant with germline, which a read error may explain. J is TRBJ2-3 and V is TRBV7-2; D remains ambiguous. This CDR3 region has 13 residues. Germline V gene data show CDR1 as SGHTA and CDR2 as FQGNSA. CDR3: CAGSIQSTDTQYF. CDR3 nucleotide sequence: TGTGCCGGCAGCATCCAATCCACAGATACGCAGTATTTT.

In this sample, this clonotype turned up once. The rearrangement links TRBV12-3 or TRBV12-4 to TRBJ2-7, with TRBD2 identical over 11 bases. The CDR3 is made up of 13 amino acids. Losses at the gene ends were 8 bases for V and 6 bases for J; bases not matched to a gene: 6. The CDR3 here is CASGRGLAAEQYF. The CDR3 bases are TGTGCCAGCGGCCGGGGACTAGCGGCCGAGCAGTACTTC.

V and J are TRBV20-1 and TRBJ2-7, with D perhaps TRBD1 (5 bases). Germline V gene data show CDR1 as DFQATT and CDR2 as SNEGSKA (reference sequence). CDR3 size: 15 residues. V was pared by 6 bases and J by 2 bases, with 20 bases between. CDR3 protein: CSAGPMGQITYEQYF. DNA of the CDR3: TGCAGTGCCGGCCCGATGGGGCAGATCACCTACGAGCAGTACTTC.

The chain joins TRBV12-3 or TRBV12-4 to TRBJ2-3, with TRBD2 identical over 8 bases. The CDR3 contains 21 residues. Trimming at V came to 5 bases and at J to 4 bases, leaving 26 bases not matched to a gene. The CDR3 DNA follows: TGTGCCAGCAGTCGGGCTTGGTGGGCTAGCGGGTCGACACAAAAGGCAGATACGCAGTATTTT. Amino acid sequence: CASSRAWWASGSTQKADTQYF.

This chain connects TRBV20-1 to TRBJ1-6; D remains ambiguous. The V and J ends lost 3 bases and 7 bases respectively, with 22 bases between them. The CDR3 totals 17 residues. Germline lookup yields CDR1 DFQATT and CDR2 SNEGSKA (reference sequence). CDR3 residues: CSASSGFFGRRNSPLHF. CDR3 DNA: TGCAGTGCTAGTTCTGGTTTTTTCGGGAGGAGGAATTCACCCCTCCACTTT.

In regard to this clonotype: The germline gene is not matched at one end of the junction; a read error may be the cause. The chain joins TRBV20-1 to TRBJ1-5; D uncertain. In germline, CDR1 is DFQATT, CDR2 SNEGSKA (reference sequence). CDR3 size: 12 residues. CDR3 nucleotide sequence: TGCAGTGCTAGAGGGAGCAATCGGCCCCAGCATTTT. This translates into CSARGSNRPQHF.

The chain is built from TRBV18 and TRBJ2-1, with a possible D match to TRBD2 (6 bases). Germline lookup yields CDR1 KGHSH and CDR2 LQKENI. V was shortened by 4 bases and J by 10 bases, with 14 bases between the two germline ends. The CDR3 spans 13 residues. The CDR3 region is CASSRTLGGEQFF. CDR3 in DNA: TGTGCCAGCTCACGGACACTTGGGGGGGAGCAGTTCTTC.

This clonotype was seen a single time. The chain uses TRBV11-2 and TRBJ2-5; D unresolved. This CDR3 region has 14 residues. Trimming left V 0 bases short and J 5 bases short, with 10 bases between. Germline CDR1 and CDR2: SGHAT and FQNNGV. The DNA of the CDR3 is TGTGCCAGCAGCTTAGAACTTGTAGGGGAGACCCAGTACTTC. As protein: CASSLELVGETQYF.

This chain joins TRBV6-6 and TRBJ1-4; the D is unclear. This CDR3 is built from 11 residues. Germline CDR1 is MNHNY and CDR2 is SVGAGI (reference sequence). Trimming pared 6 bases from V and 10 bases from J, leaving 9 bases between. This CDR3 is CASSFQGKLFF. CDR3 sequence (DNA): TGTGCCAGCAGCTTCCAAGGAAAACTGTTTTTT.

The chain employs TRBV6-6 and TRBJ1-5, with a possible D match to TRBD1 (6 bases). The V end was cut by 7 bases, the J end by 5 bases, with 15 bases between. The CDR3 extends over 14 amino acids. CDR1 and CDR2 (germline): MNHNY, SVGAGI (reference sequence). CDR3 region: CASNRQRGDQPQHF. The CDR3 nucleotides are TGTGCCAGCAATAGACAGAGGGGGGATCAGCCCCAGCATTTT.

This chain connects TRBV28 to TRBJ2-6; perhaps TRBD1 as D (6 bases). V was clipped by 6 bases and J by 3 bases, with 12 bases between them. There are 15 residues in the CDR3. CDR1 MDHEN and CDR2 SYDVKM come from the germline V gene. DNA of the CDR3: TGTGCCAGCAGGGCAGGGGCTAGTGGGGCCAACGTCCTGACTTTC. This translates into CASRAGASGANVLTF.

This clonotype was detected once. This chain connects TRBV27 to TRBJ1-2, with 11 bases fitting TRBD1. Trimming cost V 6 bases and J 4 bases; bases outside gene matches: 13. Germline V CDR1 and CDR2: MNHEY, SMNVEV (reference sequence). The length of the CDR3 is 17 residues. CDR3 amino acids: CASRGRTGGLSAYGYTF. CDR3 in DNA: TGTGCCAGCAGGGGAAGGACAGGGGGCCTATCCGCCTATGGCTACACCTTC.

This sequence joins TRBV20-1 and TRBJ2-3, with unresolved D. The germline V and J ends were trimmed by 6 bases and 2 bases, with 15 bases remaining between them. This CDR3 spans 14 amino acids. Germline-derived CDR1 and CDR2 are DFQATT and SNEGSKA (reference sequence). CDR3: CSATQGAVTDTQYF. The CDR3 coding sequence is TGCAGTGCAACCCAAGGAGCAGTCACAGATACGCAGTATTTT.

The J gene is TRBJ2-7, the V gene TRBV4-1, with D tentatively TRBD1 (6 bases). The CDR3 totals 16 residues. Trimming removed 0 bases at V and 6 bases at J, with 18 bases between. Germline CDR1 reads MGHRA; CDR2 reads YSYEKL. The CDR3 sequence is CASSQDGTGSFCEQYF. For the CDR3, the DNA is TGCGCCAGCAGCCAAGATGGTACAGGGAGTTTCTGCGAGCAGTACTTC.

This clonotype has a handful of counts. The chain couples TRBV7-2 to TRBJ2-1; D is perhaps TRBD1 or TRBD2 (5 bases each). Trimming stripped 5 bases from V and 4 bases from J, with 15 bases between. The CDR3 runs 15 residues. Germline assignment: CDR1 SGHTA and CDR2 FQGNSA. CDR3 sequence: CASSRGASLYNEQFF. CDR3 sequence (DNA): TGTGCCAGCAGCCGAGGGGCTAGCCTTTACAATGAGCAGTTCTTC.

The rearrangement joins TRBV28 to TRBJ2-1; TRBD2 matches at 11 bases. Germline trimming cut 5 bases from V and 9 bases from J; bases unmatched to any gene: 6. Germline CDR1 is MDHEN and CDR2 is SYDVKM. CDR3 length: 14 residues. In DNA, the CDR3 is TGTGCCAGCAGTACCCCAGGACTAGCGGGTGAGCAGTTCTTC. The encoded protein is CASSTPGLAGEQFF.